This T cell receptor beta chain was identified in a study of human T cells and chemical hapten exposure. The sample's time point: healthy volunteer bleed at 6 weeks. The authors' total RNA extraction used unfractionated whole blood. V gave up 5 bases and J gave up 1 base; unmatched junction bases: 5. Germline CDR1 is SGHTA and CDR2 is FQGNSA. This CDR3 spans 15 amino acids. TCRdb ran MiXCR on the RACE reads and lists one entry per CDR3 protein. This table holds 35,000 to 50,000 distinct CDR3 sequences, around 3.6% found once. The clonotype was recovered from a human donor in good health. Some clones in this sample may be carry-over from other donors' samples. Sequences were obtained from whole blood. The chain joins TRBV7-2 to TRBJ1-1, with 9 bases identical to TRBD1. CDR3 sequence (DNA): TGTGCCAGCAGCCATGGGACAGGGAGGAACACTGAAGCTTTCTTT. It specifies CASSHGTGRNTEAFF.